The rows below give T cell receptor beta chains drawn from one sample of a study of T cell changes during pregnancy in multiple sclerosis. Libraries were prepared by immunoSEQ multiplex PCR; TCRdb keeps only in-frame clonotypes and omits some of them. This table holds about 60,000 clones, 80% to 95% found once. Here the sequenced sample was CD8+ T cells from peripheral blood mononuclear cells, taken in the second trimester of pregnancy. The receptors were sampled from a female donor with multiple sclerosis, enrolled in a pregnancy study. Both conserved end residues are part of each CDR3. The D gene is left open where the match is weak. A row's size may be missing; if present it is once, few, many or a size class.

CDR3 DNA	CDR3 protein	J gene	V gene	D gene	clone size
TGCAGCTCTACAGGGAGGAACACTGAAGCTTTCTTT	CSSTGRNTEAFF	TRBJ1-1	TRBV29-1	NA	NA
TGCGCCAGCAGCCAATTGGGGGGGTACGAGACCCAGTACTTC	CASSQLGGYETQYF	TRBJ2-5	TRBV4-1	TRBD2	NA
TGTGCCAGCAGCGCGACCCTTGGAGACTACGAGCAGTACTTC	CASSATLGDYEQYF	TRBJ2-7	TRBV9	NA	NA
TGTGCCAGCAGCGCGCTCCGGACAAAGATTAGCAATCAGCCCCAGCATTTT	CASSALRTKISNQPQHF	TRBJ1-5	TRBV5-8	NA	NA
TGTGCCAGCAACCCAGCGGGACCGGGGGGTGAGCAGTTCTTC	CASNPAGPGGEQFF	TRBJ2-1	TRBV6-5	TRBD2	NA
TGTGCCAGCAGTTACGGGGGGAGCTCGACCAAAAACATTCAGTACTTC	CASSYGGSSTKNIQYF	TRBJ2-4	TRBV6-6	NA	NA
TGTGCCAGCAGTCCCTATGGGCCCTACGAGCAGTACTTC	CASSPYGPYEQYF	TRBJ2-7	TRBV27	NA	NA
TGTGCCAGTAGTATTAGCCTAGCGGGAGGCCCAGTTTTTAATGAGCAGTTCTTC	CASSISLAGGPVFNEQFF	TRBJ2-1	TRBV19	TRBD2	NA
TGCGCCAGCAGCTTGGGGGGACAGGGGGCGTTTTACGAGCAGTACTTC	CASSLGGQGAFYEQYF	TRBJ2-7	TRBV5-1	TRBD1	NA
TGTGCCAGCAGTTCCGCGGGGGAACAGGCCGGGGAGCTGTTTTTT	CASSSAGEQAGELFF	TRBJ2-2	TRBV28	TRBD2	NA
TGCGCCAGCAGCTTGTCCAGGGTAGCGGTGGAGACCCAGTACTTC	CASSLSRVAVETQYF	TRBJ2-5	TRBV5-1	NA	once
TGTGCCAGCAGCCGGACAGGGTTTGAAGCTTTCTTT	CASSRTGFEAFF	TRBJ1-1	TRBV11-2	TRBD1	NA
TGCGCCAGCAGCCACGGACAGGGAAACACTGAAGCTTTCTTT	CASSHGQGNTEAFF	TRBJ1-1	TRBV4-1	TRBD1	once
TGCGCCAGCAGCCAAGAGTTTGGGGGAGGGGGCTCCTACGAGCAGTACTTC	CASSQEFGGGGSYEQYF	TRBJ2-7	TRBV4-1	NA	few
TGTGCCAGCATTTTCGGGGGAGGACAGCCCCAGCATTTT	CASIFGGGQPQHF	TRBJ1-5	TRBV27	NA	NA